The rows below give T cell receptor beta chains drawn from one sample of a study of CD8+ T cells in alopecia areata. Data came from immunoSEQ multiplex PCR; TCRdb stores just in-frame clones and leaves some out. The sample lists about 180,000 clones; about 61% were seen once. The starting material was CD4+ T cells sorted from blood, obtained at approximately week 60, from a patient treated with tofacitinib. The receptors were gathered from a human donor with alopecia areata. The CDR3 runs from the conserved cysteine through the conserved F or W. The D gene is left open where the match is weak.

cdr3_aa j_call v_call d_call
CASGRDLNEKLFF TRBJ1-4 TRBV2 NA
CAWSLGGIRNQPQHF TRBJ1-5 TRBV30 NA
CAWSRGTGELFF TRBJ2-2 TRBV30 NA
CASSRDSNQPQHF TRBJ1-5 TRBV5-1 NA
CASTATGPTETQYF TRBJ2-5 TRBV19 TRBD1
CSVTPGQGWETQYF TRBJ2-5 TRBV29-1 TRBD1
CASREFSGANTGELFF TRBJ2-2 TRBV2 TRBD2
CASRDRTGSASGNTIYF TRBJ1-3 TRBV14 TRBD1
CASSPYPAGPQRTTYNEQFF TRBJ2-1 TRBV13 NA
CASSLDLNSPLHF TRBJ1-6 TRBV5-1 NA